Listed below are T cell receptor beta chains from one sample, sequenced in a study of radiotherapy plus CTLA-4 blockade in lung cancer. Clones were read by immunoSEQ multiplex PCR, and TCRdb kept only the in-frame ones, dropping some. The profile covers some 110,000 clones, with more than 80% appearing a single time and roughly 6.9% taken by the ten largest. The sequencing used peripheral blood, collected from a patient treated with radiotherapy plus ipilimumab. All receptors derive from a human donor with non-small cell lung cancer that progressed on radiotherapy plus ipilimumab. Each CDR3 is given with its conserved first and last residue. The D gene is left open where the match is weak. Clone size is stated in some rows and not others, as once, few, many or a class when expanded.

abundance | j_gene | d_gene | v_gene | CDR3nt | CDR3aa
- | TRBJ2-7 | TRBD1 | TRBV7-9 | TGTGCCAGCAGCTCCGACAGGGGCTACGAGCAGTACTTC | CASSSDRGYEQYF
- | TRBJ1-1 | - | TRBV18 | TGTGCCAGCTCACCACCGAAGTGGCAGGCGACGAACACTGAAGCTTTCTTT | CASSPPKWQATNTEAFF
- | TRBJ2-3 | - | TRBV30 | TGTGCCTGGAGTGTAGCCGGGACAGATACGCAGTATTTT | CAWSVAGTDTQYF
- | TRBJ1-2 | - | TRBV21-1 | TGTGCCAGCAGCAAAAGTGAGGGGTTTAACTATGGCTACACCTTC | CASSKSEGFNYGYTF
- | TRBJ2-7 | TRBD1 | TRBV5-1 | TGCGCCAGCAGCTTAGGACAGGGGGGCAACGAGCAGTACTTC | CASSLGQGGNEQYF
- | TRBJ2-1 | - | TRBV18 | TGTGCCAGCTCATATGGGATGAACAATGAGCAGTTCTTC | CASSYGMNNEQFF
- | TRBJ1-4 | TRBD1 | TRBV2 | TGTGCCAGCAGTGGACAGGGGGCTAGTGAAAAACTGTTTTTT | CASSGQGASEKLFF
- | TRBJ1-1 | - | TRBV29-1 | TGCAGCGTTGAAACTGAATTGAACACTGAAGCTTTCTTT | CSVETELNTEAFF
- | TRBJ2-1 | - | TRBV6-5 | TGTGCCACCATTAGATTAAGCTCCTACAATGAGCAGTTCTTC | CATIRLSSYNEQFF
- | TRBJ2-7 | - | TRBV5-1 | TGCGCCAGCAGCAAACCGGGACTGACCTACGAGCAGTACTTC | CASSKPGLTYEQYF
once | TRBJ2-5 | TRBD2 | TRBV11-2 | TGTGCCAGCAGCTTAGATCGTTCTAGCGGACAAGAGACCCAGTACTTC | CASSLDRSSGQETQYF
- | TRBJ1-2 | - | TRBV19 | TGTGCCAGTGAGGGTGGGGGCGCTGATTTGTATGGCTACACCTTC | CASEGGGADLYGYTF
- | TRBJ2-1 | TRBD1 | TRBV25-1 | TGTGCCAGCAGCGGCTTTACAGAGGGACAGAGATACAATGAGCAGTTCTTC | CASSGFTEGQRYNEQFF
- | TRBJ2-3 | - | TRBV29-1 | TGCAGCGTTGAAGCTTTTCGGGGACGCACAGATACGCAGTATTTT | CSVEAFRGRTDTQYF
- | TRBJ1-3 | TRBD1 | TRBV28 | TGTGCCAGCAGTTCTCAGGGGGCGCGAAACACCATATATTTT | CASSSQGARNTIYF
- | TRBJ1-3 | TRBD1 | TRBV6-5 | TGTGCCAGTACAGGGGTTGAAAACACCATATATTTT | CASTGVENTIYF
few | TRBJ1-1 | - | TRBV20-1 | TGCAGTGCTAGGACAGTTGAAGCTTTCTTT | CSARTVEAFF
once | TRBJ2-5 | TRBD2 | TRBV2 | TGTGCCAGCAGTGAGCAGTGGTCTAGCGGGATGGGAGAGACCCAGTACTTC | CASSEQWSSGMGETQYF
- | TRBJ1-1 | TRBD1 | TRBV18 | TGTGCCAGCTCTCGACAGGGGCTGAACACTGAAGCTTTCTTT | CASSRQGLNTEAFF
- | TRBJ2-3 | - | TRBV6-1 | TGTGCCAGCTCTAGCACAGATACGCAGTATTTT | CASSSTDTQYF
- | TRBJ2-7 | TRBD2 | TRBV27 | TGTGCCAGCAGTGCCCGACTAGCGGGATACGAGCAGTACTTC | CASSARLAGYEQYF
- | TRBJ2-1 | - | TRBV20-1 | TGCAGTGCTCTCTGGCGCAATGAGCAGTTCTTC | CSALWRNEQFF
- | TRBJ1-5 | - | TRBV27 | TGTGCCAGCAGTCCCCACAGCAATCAGCCCCAGCATTTT | CASSPHSNQPQHF
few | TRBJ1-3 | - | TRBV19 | TGTGCCAGTAGTATAGATGATGAGGAGAGGAACACCATATATTTT | CASSIDDEERNTIYF
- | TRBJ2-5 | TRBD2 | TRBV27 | TGTGCCAGCAGTTTAATTAGCGGGAGGGCCAGAGAGACCCAGTACTTC | CASSLISGRARETQYF
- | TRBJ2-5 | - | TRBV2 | TGTGCCAGCAGTGTTACCAGGCTCCGGGAGACCCAGTACTTC | CASSVTRLRETQYF
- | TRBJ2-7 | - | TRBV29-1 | TGCAGTGAGGACAGAGCCTACGAGCAGTACTTC | CSEDRAYEQYF
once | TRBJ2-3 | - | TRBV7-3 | TGTGCCAGCAGCTTAGCCGACATGCCGGGGGGCGGGTTTATTCTAGATACGCAGTATTTT | CASSLADMPGGGFILDTQYF
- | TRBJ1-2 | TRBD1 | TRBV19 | TGTGCCAGTACGCCCTGGGGACAGAATAACTATGGCTACACCTTC | CASTPWGQNNYGYTF
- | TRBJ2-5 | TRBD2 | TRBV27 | TGTGCCAGCAGTTTTAGCGGGAGTGGCCAGACCCAGTACTTC | CASSFSGSGQTQYF
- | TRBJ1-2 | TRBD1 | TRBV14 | TGTGCCAGCAGAGGGACAGGGGTAGCCTATGGCTACACCTTC | CASRGTGVAYGYTF
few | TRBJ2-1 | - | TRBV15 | TGTGCCACCAGCAGACCGACAGGTGCGGGAACATCAGGGCAGTTCTTC | CATSRPTGAGTSGQFF
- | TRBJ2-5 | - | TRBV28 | TGTGCCAGCAGTTTGGAGACGGGTGAGACCCAGTACTTC | CASSLETGETQYF
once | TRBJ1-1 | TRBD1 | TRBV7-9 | TGTGCCAGCAGCTTAGGGACAGGGATTCTTGGGAACACTGAAGCTTTCTTT | CASSLGTGILGNTEAFF
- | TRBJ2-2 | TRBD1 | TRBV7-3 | TGTGCCAGCAGCCTGCAGGCAGGGGGGAACACCGGGGAGCTGTTTTTT | CASSLQAGGNTGELFF
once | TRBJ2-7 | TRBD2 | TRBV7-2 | TGTGCCAGCAGCTTAGAGGCGCGGGAGAAGCCGTACGAGCAGTACTTC | CASSLEAREKPYEQYF
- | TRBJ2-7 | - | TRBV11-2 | TGTGCCAGCAGCTTAGACCCTGACGAGCAGTACTTC | CASSLDPDEQYF
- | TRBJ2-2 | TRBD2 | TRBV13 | TGTGCCAGCAGCTACAGGGTTAGTGGGACTAGAGCGGGTTCCGGGGAGCTGTTTTTT | CASSYRVSGTRAGSGELFF
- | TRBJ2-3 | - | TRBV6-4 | TGTGCCAGCAGTCCGGACAGACGCACAGATACGCAGTATTTT | CASSPDRRTDTQYF
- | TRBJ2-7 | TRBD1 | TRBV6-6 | TGTGCCAGCAACGACAGGGCGGTCGACGAGCAGTACTTC | CASNDRAVDEQYF
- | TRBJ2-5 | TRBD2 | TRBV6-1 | TGTGCCAGCAGTGAGGGGGGGACTAGCGTCGAGACCCAGTACTTC | CASSEGGTSVETQYF
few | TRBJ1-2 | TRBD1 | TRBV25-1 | TGTGCCAACCAAAATGGGACAGCCCTCATGAACTATGGCTACACCTTC | CANQNGTALMNYGYTF
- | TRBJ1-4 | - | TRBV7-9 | TGTGCCAGCAGCTTAGCAGGTTGGGAAAAACTGTTTTTT | CASSLAGWEKLFF
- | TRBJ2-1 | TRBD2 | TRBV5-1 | TGCGCCAGCAGCGGCGGCCTAGCGGGGAACAATGAGCAGTTCTTC | CASSGGLAGNNEQFF
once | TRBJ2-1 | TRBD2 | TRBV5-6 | TGTGCCAGCAGCGCCATGACGGGACTAGCGGAGTCCTACAATGAGCAGTTCTTC | CASSAMTGLAESYNEQFF
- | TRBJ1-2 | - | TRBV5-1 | TGCGCCAGCAGCTTGGTTTGGGGGGGAGACTATGGCTACACCTTC | CASSLVWGGDYGYTF
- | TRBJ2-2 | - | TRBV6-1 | TGTGCCAGCATGATTAGTCTGCTGACCGGGGAGCTGTTTTTT | CASMISLLTGELFF
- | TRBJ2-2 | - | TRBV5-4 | TGTGCCAGCAGCTTGGCCAGTCCCGGAGACACCGGGGAGCTGTTTTTT | CASSLASPGDTGELFF
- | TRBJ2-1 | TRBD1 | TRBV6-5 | TGTGCCAGCAGTTACGGGACAGACAATGAGCAGTTCTTC | CASSYGTDNEQFF
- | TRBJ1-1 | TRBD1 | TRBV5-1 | TGCGCCAGCAGCTTTACAGGGGGCCGAGGGACTGAAGCTTTCTTC | CASSFTGGRGTEAFF
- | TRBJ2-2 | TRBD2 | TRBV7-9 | TGTGCCAGCAGCGCTAGGACTAGCGGGGCCGGGGAGCTGTTTTTT | CASSARTSGAGELFF
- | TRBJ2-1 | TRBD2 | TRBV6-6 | TGTGCCAGCTGGTACCTAGCGGGGAACAATGAGCAGTTCTTC | CASWYLAGNNEQFF
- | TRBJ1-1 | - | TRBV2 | TGTGCCAGCAGTTTTGGCACTTTGAACACTGAAGCTTTCTTT | CASSFGTLNTEAFF
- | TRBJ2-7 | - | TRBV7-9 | TGTGCCAGCAGCTTAGTCCTCTCGGGAAGGGCCCCCTCCTACGAGCAGTACTTC | CASSLVLSGRAPSYEQYF
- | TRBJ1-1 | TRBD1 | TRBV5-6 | TGTGCCAGCAGCCTGGACAGGGGGATGAACACTGAAGCTTTCTTT | CASSLDRGMNTEAFF
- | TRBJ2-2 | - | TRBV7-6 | TGTGCCAGCAGCTTAGGCATAGGGAGGCAGAACGGGGAGCTGTTTTTT | CASSLGIGRQNGELFF
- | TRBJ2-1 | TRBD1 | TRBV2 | TGTGCCAGCGAAGGGGTAGGGACAGGGGTTATCAATGAGCAGTTCTTC | CASEGVGTGVINEQFF
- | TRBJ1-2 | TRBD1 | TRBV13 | TGTGCCAGCAGCCAGAAGGACAGGGGGCTTTTGGACTATGGCTACACCTTC | CASSQKDRGLLDYGYTF
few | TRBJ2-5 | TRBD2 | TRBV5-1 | TGCGCCAGCAGCTTGGCAGGGACTAGCAAAGAGACCCAGTACTTC | CASSLAGTSKETQYF